This T cell receptor (beta chain) was obtained from a study of graft-versus-host responses after intestinal transplantation. Study-wide background: Induction using anti-thymocyte globulin, followed by tacrolimus and steroids for about 3 years, was given to all recipients.

The study's findings and limits: Patients with graft-donor T cell macrochimerism had high graft-versus-host to host-versus-graft clonal ratios in allografts.

The table came from immunoSEQ multiplex PCR; TCRdb's copy has only in-frame clones and leaves some out. The data contain 37,000 or so clones, about 90% of them seen just once; the ten biggest clones take up over 2%. The CDR3 covers 15 residues. Germline CDR1 and CDR2: MNHEY and SVGAGI. V dropped 0 bases and J dropped 5; count of bases not matched to a gene: 3. In the case of this clone: Its target is not known.

The receptor was isolated from a human patient who received an intestinal transplant, so some T cells may come from the graft donor. J is TRBJ2-3 and V is TRBV6-5; TRBD1 matches at 9 bases. The sequenced sample was PBMCs, obtained 300 to 320 days after intestinal transplant. The CDR3, as DNA: TGTGCCAGCAGTTACTCAGGACAGGGGAAAGATACGCAGTATTTT. Translation gives CASSYSGQGKDTQYF.